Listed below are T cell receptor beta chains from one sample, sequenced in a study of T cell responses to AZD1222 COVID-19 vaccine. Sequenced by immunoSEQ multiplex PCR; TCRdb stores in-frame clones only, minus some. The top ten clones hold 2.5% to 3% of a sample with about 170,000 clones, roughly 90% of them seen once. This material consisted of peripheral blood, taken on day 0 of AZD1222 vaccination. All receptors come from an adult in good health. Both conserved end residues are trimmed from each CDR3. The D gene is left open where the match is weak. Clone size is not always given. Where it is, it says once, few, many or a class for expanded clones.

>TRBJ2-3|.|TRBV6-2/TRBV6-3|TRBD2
ASSDGTSGRVFTQY
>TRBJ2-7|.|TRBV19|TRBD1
ASSRPGQGAYEQY
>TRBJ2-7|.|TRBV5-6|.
ASSLARGSGEQY
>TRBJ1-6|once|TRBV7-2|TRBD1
ASSPDRANSPLH
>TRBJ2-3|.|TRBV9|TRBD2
ASSVAGGRTDTQY
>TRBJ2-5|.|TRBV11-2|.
ASSSSPDPRETQY
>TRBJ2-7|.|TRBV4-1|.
ASSQGATVSYEQY
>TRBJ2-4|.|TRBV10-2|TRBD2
ASSESKVAGGPNIQY
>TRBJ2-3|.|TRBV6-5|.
ASSRTEITDTQY
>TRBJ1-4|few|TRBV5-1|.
ASSLLGSGEKLF
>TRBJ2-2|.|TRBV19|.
ASGPVSNTGELF
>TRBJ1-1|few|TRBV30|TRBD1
AWSGQGGGEAF
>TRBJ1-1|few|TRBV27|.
ASGKTQGAF
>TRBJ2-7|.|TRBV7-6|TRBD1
ASSFTGGAGYEQY
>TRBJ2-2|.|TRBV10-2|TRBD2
ASTRGLARNTGELF
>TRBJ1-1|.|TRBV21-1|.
ASTYRGAGARNTEAF
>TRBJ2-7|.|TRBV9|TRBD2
ASSPGTSGSEQY
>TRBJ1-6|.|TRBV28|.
ASSLLPPNLALH
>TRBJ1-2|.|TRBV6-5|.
ARGGAGYGYT
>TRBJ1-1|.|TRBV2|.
ASSESLLNTEAF
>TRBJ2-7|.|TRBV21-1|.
ASSKGENGTNLDEQY
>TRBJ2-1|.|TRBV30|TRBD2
AWSTLMGGGEQF
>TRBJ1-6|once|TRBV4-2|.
ASSQEKAGVFSYNSPLH
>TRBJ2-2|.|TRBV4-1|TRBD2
ASSRLAGNTGELF
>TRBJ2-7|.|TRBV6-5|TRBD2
ASTGLAVYEQY
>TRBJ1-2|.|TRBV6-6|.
ASSGAQGLHYGYT
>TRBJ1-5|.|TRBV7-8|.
ASSHRTVSNQPQH
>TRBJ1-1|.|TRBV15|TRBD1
ATSGLGQGVSVAF
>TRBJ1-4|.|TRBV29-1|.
SVGENRAGAEKLF
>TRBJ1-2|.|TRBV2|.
ASRDHITGLVHT
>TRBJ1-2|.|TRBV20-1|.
SASAGAANREGYT
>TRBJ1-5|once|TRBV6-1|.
ASSEFRGQPQH
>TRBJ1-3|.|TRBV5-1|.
ASSSIPGNTIY
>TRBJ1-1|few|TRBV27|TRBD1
ASSFDRGTEAF
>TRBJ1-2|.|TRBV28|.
ASKRRGGGYT
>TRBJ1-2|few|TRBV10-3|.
AISDPKSAGVAGGYT
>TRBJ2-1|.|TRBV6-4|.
ASNTRLVNEQF
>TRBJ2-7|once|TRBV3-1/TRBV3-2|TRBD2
ASSPGFSSGVLYEQY
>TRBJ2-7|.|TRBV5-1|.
ASSLGYLYEQY
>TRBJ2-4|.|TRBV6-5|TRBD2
ASSSPSGKNIQY